The 9 T cell receptor beta chains presented below share a single source sample, sequenced in a study of low-dose radiotherapy and immunotherapy resistance in tumors. Alpha- and beta-chain coverage of first-strand cDNA came from TRAV- and TRBV-specific primers. TCR amplification involved about 20 PCR cycles with a constant-region primer and V-primer adapter. Using its own MiXCR run on the reads, TCRdb lists one record per CDR3 protein. The sample carries about 91,000 distinct CDR3 sequences, 20% to 25% recorded once. Time point indicated: after trial treatment. Documented treatment: LDRT plus nivolumab, ipilimumab, low-dose cyclophosphamide and aspirin (RACIN trial). The sample consisted of PBMCs, taken after low-dose radiotherapy plus immunotherapy. These receptors all stem from a female donor with ovarian cancer.

About this clonotype: This likely came from a read error, as a far larger clone is one base away. V and J are TRBV6-2 or TRBV6-3 and TRBJ2-1, with D perhaps being TRBD1 or TRBD2 (5 bases each). This CDR3 region has 17 residues. Germline CDR1 and CDR2: MNHEY and SVGEGT. This chain's CDR3 is CASSNSPGRSNAYEQFF. The DNA of the CDR3 is TGTGCCAGCAGTAACTCCCCGGGACGCAGTAATGCCTACGAGCAGTTCTTC.

This clonotype has at least ten counts. The chain's CDR3 is CASSWDVGSGTKNIQYF. The CDR3 region has the DNA TGCGCCAGCAGTTGGGACGTCGGGTCCGGGACCAAAAACATTCAGTACTTC. The chain uses TRBV5-1 and TRBJ2-4, with D possibly called TRBD1 or TRBD2 (5 bases each). In germline, CDR1 is SGHRS, CDR2 YFSETQ. The CDR3 contains 17 residues. V lost 5 bases and J 2 bases, leaving 20 bases between the germline ends.

This clonotype was counted ten times or more. This chain connects TRBV4-1 to TRBJ2-2; 9 nucleotides agree with TRBD1. This CDR3 contains 21 residues. The germline CDR1 and CDR2 sequences are MGHRA and YSYEKL. The V and J ends lost 0 bases and 7 bases, in that order; junction bases with no gene match: 21. The CDR3 spells CASSQDPAGQGFAVYNGELFF. CDR3 DNA: TGCGCCAGCAGCCAAGACCCCGCGGGACAGGGTTTCGCGGTTTATAACGGGGAGCTGTTTTTT.

In this sample, this clonotype turned up many times. The CDR3 sequence: CASSQGGQGGTKNIQYF. CDR3 DNA: TGCGCCAGCAGCCAAGGCGGACAGGGTGGAACCAAAAACATTCAGTACTTC. V is TRBV4-1 and J is TRBJ2-4; TRBD1 agrees at 8 bases. This CDR3 is built from 17 residues. Looked up from germline, CDR1 is MGHRA and CDR2 is YSYEKL. The ends lost 1 base at V and 2 bases at J; junction bases unmatched: 7.

This clonotype was detected only a few times. The rearrangement links TRBV28 to TRBJ2-7; tentative D call: TRBD2 (6 bases). In germline, CDR1 is MDHEN, CDR2 SYDVKM. V lost 6 bases, J lost 2 bases, and 14 bases lay in between. The CDR3 covers 14 residues. Here the CDR3 reads CASRGIAVTYEQYF. Here the CDR3 DNA reads TGTGCCAGCAGAGGCATAGCGGTTACCTACGAGCAGTACTTC.

Concerning this clonotype: This sequence is one base from a far larger clone and is likely a read error. The chain carries TRBV5-1 and TRBJ2-5, with 8 bases that match TRBD2. The CDR3 has 14 amino acids. The germline V gene encodes CDR1 SGHRS and CDR2 YFSETQ. V gave up 4 bases and J gave up 11 bases; unmatched junction bases: 13. The CDR3 loop reads CASSPGTSHNEQYF. CDR3 sequence (DNA): TGCGCCAGCAGCCCCGGGACTAGTCACAATGAGCAGTACTTC.

This clonotype was seen repeatedly, ten times or more. This chain joins TRBV7-9 and TRBJ1-1; unclear D gene. The V gene lost 1 base and the J gene lost 3 bases, with 6 bases spanning the gap. The CDR3 is made up of 13 amino acids. Germline-derived CDR1 and CDR2 are SEHNR and FQNEAQ (reference sequence). In nucleotides, the CDR3 is TGTGCCAGCAGCTTAGAGGTGGACACTGAAGCTTTCTTT. Translating it yields CASSLEVDTEAFF.

At least ten counts were recorded for this clonotype. J is TRBJ1-2 and V is TRBV5-4, with 8 bases lining up with TRBD1. Germline CDR1 is SGHNT and CDR2 is YYREEE (reference sequence). V was pared by 9 bases and J by 7 bases, with 14 bases of the junction left unmatched. This CDR3 contains 14 residues. The DNA for the CDR3 is TGTGCCACCAAGGAGAGGCAGGGGGCTGGTGGCTACACCTTC. Translated: CATKERQGAGGYTF.

This clonotype was seen at least ten times. The V gene is TRBV7-8, the J gene TRBJ1-2; D is perhaps TRBD1 (5 bases). This CDR3 has 13 residues. V was shortened by 2 bases and J by 2 bases, with 6 bases between the two germline ends. Germline values: CDR1 SGHVS, CDR2 FQNEAQ. This CDR3 is CASSLPGNYGYTF. The CDR3 bases are TGTGCCAGCAGCTTACCAGGGAACTATGGCTACACCTTC.